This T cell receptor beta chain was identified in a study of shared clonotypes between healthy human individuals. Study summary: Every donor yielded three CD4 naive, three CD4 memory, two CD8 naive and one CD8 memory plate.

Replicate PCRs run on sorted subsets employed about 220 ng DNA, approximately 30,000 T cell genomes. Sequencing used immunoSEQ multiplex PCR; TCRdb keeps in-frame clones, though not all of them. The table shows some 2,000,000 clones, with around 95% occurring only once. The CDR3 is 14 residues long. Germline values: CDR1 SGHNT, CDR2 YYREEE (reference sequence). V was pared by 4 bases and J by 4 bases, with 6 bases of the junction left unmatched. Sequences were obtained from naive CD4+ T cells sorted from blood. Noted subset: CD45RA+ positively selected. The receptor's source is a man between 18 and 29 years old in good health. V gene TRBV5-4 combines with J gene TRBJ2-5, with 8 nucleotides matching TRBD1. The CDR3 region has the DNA TGTGCCAGCAGCCCGACAGGGGCTGGAGAGACCCAGTACTTC. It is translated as CASSPTGAGETQYF. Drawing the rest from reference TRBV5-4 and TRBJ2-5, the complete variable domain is ETGVTQSPTHLIKTRGQQVTLRCSSQSGHNTVSWYQQALGQGPQFIFQYYREEENGRGNFPPRFSGLQFPNYSSELNVNALELDDSALYLCASSPTGAGETQYFGPGTRLLVL.